Shown below are 19 T cell receptor beta chains from a single sample sequenced in a study of cytomegalovirus exposure and HLA in healthy donors. It was with 60 Vbeta and 13 Jbeta primers that the PCR ran. Libraries were prepared by immunoSEQ multiplex PCR; TCRdb keeps only in-frame clonotypes and omits some of them. The top ten clones hold about 1.9% of a sample with 150,000 to 200,000 clones, roughly four fifths of them seen once. What was sequenced was PBMCs. These receptors all stem from a man under 40 in good health and CMV-seronegative.

This chain joins TRBV7-8 and TRBJ1-2; D possibly corresponds to TRBD1 (5 bases). Germline V gene data show CDR1 as SGHVS and CDR2 as FQNEAQ. The CDR3 has 16 amino acids. V was trimmed by 5 bases and J by 8 bases, leaving 24 bases between them. In DNA, the CDR3 is TGTGCCAGCAGCAAAAGACTGACGCAGGGAAGTGGGGGCTACACCTTC. This codes for CASSKRLTQGSGGYTF.

The chain combines TRBV19 with TRBJ1-1; D is perhaps TRBD1 (5 bases). The CDR3 totals 13 residues. V gave up 2 bases and J gave up 6 bases, with 10 bases separating them. Germline CDR1 LNHDA, CDR2 SQIVND (reference sequence). The CDR3 spells CASSIIGGAEAFF. For the CDR3, the DNA is TGTGCCAGTAGTATAATTGGGGGGGCTGAAGCTTTCTTT.

The chain recombines TRBV29-1 with TRBJ2-3, with TRBD2 identical over 9 bases. Per germline, CDR1 SQVTM and CDR2 ANQGSEA. CDR3 length: 17 amino acids. V shed 3 bases, J shed 2 bases, and the junction held 12 bases outside the gene matches. Written as DNA, the CDR3 is TGCAGCGTTGACGCCGCCCGCCTAGCGGGAACCACAGATACGCAGTATTTT. It translates to CSVDAARLAGTTDTQYF.

In the case of this clone: Germline and junction disagree at one end, which may indicate a read error. The rearrangement joins TRBV15 to TRBJ2-3, with 10 bases fitting TRBD2. Germline CDR1 reads LNHNV; CDR2 reads YYDKDF (reference sequence). CDR3 length equals 16 residues. This CDR3 reads CATSPSGRARGDAQYF. The CDR3 region has the DNA TGTGCCACCAGCCCAAGCGGGAGGGCCAGGGGAGATGCGCAGTATTTT. Supplemented by reference TRBV15 and TRBJ2-3, the full variable domain reads DAMVIQNPRYQVTQFGKPVTLSCSQTLNHNVMYWYQQKSSQAPKLLFHYYDKDFNNEADTPDNFQSRRPNTSFCFLDIRSPGLGDTAMYLCATSPSGRARGDAQYFGPGTRLTVL.

V and J are TRBV15 and TRBJ2-7, with D tentatively TRBD1 (5 bases). V lost 0 bases to trimming and J lost 6 bases, with 9 bases between them. This CDR3 region has 13 residues. Germline V gives CDR1 LNHNV, CDR2 YYDKDF (reference sequence). The CDR3 coding sequence is TGTGCCACCAGCAGAGACAGGGTAGTCGAGCAGTACTTC. This sequence encodes CATSRDRVVEQYF.

A note on this clone: The same CDR3 is also encoded by other DNA sequences in this sample. V gene TRBV6-1 combines with J gene TRBJ2-1, with 7 bases fitting TRBD2. The junction had 10 bases not matched to a gene; V was cut back by 3 bases and J by 2 bases. The CDR3 loop spans 17 amino acids. Germline V gene data show CDR1 as MNHNS and CDR2 as SASEGT. CDR3 DNA: TGTGCCAGCAGTGAGGCCTTATGGGGACTAACCTACAATGAGCAGTTCTTC. Protein sequence: CASSEALWGLTYNEQFF.

This rearrangement joins TRBV9 to TRBJ2-1, with 8 bases identical to TRBD2. J lost 0 bases, V lost 0 bases, and 5 bases had no gene match. The CDR3 sequence is 17 residues long. The V gene's germline CDR1 is SGDLS and CDR2 YYNGEE. The CDR3 protein is CASSVDPGTSSYNEQFF. DNA for the CDR3: TGTGCCAGCAGCGTAGACCCTGGGACTAGCTCCTACAATGAGCAGTTCTTC.

The chain employs TRBV27 and TRBJ2-1; TRBD2 is a possible D gene (6 bases). Deletions cut 2 bases from V and 0 bases from J, with 11 bases between. CDR1 is MNHEY, CDR2 SMNVEV, per germline (reference sequence). The CDR3 covers 16 residues. CDR3 nucleotides: TGTGCCAGCAGTTTACAGGTGGGAGGCTCCTACAATGAGCAGTTCTTC. This sequence encodes CASSLQVGGSYNEQFF.

This clone showed up just once. CDR3 protein: CASSRLGRYTEAFF. CDR3 DNA: TGTGCCAGCAGTCGATTGGGCAGGTACACTGAAGCTTTCTTT. This chain uses TRBV6-5 with TRBJ1-1; D is ambiguous. CDR1 MNHEY and CDR2 SVGAGI come from the germline V gene. The CDR3 contains 14 residues. Trimming cost V 5 bases and J 3 bases, with 13 bases left between them.

V is TRBV13 and J is TRBJ2-1, with D uncertain. The V end was cut by 5 bases, the J end by 4 bases, with 6 bases between. This CDR3 spans 12 amino acids. Germline V CDR1 and CDR2: PRHDT, FYEKMQ (reference sequence). The CDR3 reads CASSLTYNEQFF. CDR3 DNA sequence: TGTGCCAGCAGCCTAACTTACAATGAGCAGTTCTTC. The full variable domain, in which reference TRBV13 and TRBJ2-1 provide the parts outside the CDR3, is AAGVIQSPRHLIKEKRETATLKCYPIPRHDTVYWYQQGPGQDPQFLISFYEKMQSDKGSIPDRFSAQQFSDYHSELNMSSLELGDSALYFCASSLTYNEQFFGPGTRLTVL.

This chain joins TRBV6-5 and TRBJ2-3, with 7 bases identical to TRBD1. The germline gives CDR1 MNHEY, CDR2 SVGAGI. CDR3 length: 14 amino acids. V shed 2 bases and J 6 bases; nucleotides not matched to a gene: 5. The CDR3: CASSYEGARDTQYF. The CDR3 DNA reads as TGTGCCAGCAGTTACGAGGGGGCTCGGGATACGCAGTATTTT.

The chain couples TRBV7-9 to TRBJ2-4, with TRBD1 identical over 10 bases. The CDR3 loop spans 17 amino acids. The V gene end was trimmed by 5 bases and the J gene end by 8 bases; junction bases not matched to a gene: 15. Germline assignment: CDR1 SEHNR and CDR2 FQNEAQ (reference sequence). This chain's CDR3 is CASSRRTGQGPWYIQYF. The CDR3 bases are TGTGCCAGCAGCCGGAGAACGGGACAGGGGCCCTGGTACATTCAGTACTTC.

V gene TRBV10-2 combines with J gene TRBJ1-2; tentatively, D is TRBD1 (5 bases). CDR1 WSHSY and CDR2 SAAADI come from the germline V gene. V was shortened by 2 bases and J by 0 bases, with 10 bases between the two germline ends. This CDR3 region has 15 residues. The CDR3 DNA reads as TGCGCCAGCAGTGAGGCGGCAGGGTCTAACTATGGCTACACCTTC. This encodes CASSEAAGSNYGYTF.

The V gene is TRBV5-6, the J gene TRBJ2-1, with a weak D call TRBD2 (5 bases). Germline V gene data show CDR1 as SGHDT and CDR2 as YYEEEE. The germline V and J ends were trimmed by 0 bases and 0 bases, with 10 bases remaining between them. The CDR3 totals 16 residues. Written as DNA, the CDR3 is TGTGCCAGCAGCTTGGGGCGGGCCCCCTCCTACAATGAGCAGTTCTTC. This encodes CASSLGRAPSYNEQFF.

This rearrangement joins TRBV28 to TRBJ2-2; TRBD1 is a possible D gene (6 bases). Germline V gene data show CDR1 as MDHEN and CDR2 as SYDVKM. The CDR3 loop spans 13 amino acids. V was trimmed by 4 bases and J by 3 bases, leaving 6 bases between them. The CDR3 bases are TGTGCCAGCAGTTACAGGGACACCGGGGAGCTGTTTTTT. This translates into CASSYRDTGELFF.

The V and J genes are TRBV2 and TRBJ2-1, with 7 nucleotides matching TRBD2. CDR1 and CDR2 (germline): SNHLY, FYNNEI. CDR3 length: 18 residues. The V segment lost 6 bases and the J segment 0 bases; nucleotides outside the gene matches: 14. This chain's CDR3 is CASRTGGLAHDSYNEQFF. The CDR3 nucleotides read TGTGCCAGCAGAACGGGAGGATTGGCGCATGACTCCTACAATGAGCAGTTCTTC.

J is TRBJ2-1 and V is TRBV7-8; 8 bases line up with TRBD2. This CDR3 comprises 14 residues. J lost 8 bases, V lost 5 bases, and 8 bases had no gene match. Germline lookup yields CDR1 SGHVS and CDR2 FQNEAQ. The CDR3 loop is CASSLGTGGDEQFF. The CDR3 bases are TGTGCCAGCAGCCTAGGAACGGGAGGGGATGAGCAGTTCTTC.

This clone appeared a single time. This sequence joins TRBV15 and TRBJ2-4; TRBD1 agrees at 12 bases. Germline trimming cut 3 bases from V and 6 bases from J; bases unmatched to any gene: 0. CDR3 length: 14 residues. Germline assignment: CDR1 LNHNV and CDR2 YYDKDF (reference sequence). The CDR3 DNA reads TGTGCCACCAGCAGGGGACAGGGGGCAAACATTCAGTACTTC. Translated: CATSRGQGANIQYF. Combining the CDR3 with reference TRBV15 and TRBJ2-4 gives the whole variable domain DAMVIQNPRYQVTQFGKPVTLSCSQTLNHNVMYWYQQKSSQAPKLLFHYYDKDFNNEADTPDNFQSRRPNTSFCFLDIRSPGLGDTAMYLCATSRGQGANIQYFGAGTRLSVL.

V usage is TRBV6-6 and J usage is TRBJ2-1; 10 bases fit TRBD2. Germline V gene lookup returns CDR1 MNHNY and CDR2 SVGAGI (reference sequence). The CDR3 runs 16 residues. The junction had 6 bases not matched to a gene; V was cut back by 4 bases and J by 3 bases. CDR3 DNA: TGTGCCAGCAGTTCTAGCGGGAGCAGTGTCTACAATGAGCAGTTCTTC. Residues: CASSSSGSSVYNEQFF.